These 7 T cell receptor beta chains were sequenced from one sample in a study of T cells after yellow fever vaccination. TCRdb independently ran MiXCR on the 5' RACE reads; one entry per CDR3 protein. Altogether a few hundred thousand distinct CDR3 sequences are present, around 9.3% being singletons, with the ten largest covering about 3%. The sequenced sample was CD4+ T cells sorted from PBMCs, obtained 5 days after the yellow fever booster vaccination. The receptor source for this set is a man between 18 and 35 years old who received the YFV17D yellow fever vaccine.

This clonotype showed up many times. The chain is built from TRBV20-1 and TRBJ1-1, with D tentatively TRBD1 (6 bases). CDR1 is DFQATT, CDR2 SNEGSKA, per germline (reference sequence). The length of the CDR3 is 14 residues. V lost 6 bases to trimming and J lost 1 base, with 15 bases between them. DNA of the CDR3: TGCAGTGCCTTTTTACAGGGCACGAACACTGAAGCTTTCTTT. This sequence encodes CSAFLQGTNTEAFF.

In this sample, this clonotype turned up a few times. The genes are TRBV9 and TRBJ1-1; D ambiguous. V was shortened by 0 bases and J by 0 bases, with 3 bases between the two germline ends. The CDR3 extends over 13 amino acids. Germline V CDR1 and CDR2: SGDLS, YYNGEE. As DNA, the CDR3 is TGTGCCAGCAGCGTAGATATGAACACTGAAGCTTTCTTT. Translating gives CASSVDMNTEAFF.

A few counts support this clonotype. The gene calls are TRBV4-1 and TRBJ2-5; D remains unclear. Trimming took off 1 base at V and 4 bases at J, with 7 bases between the two ends. Germline lookup yields CDR1 MGHRA and CDR2 YSYEKL. CDR3 size: 13 residues. The CDR3 loop is CASSQGLVETQYF. DNA for the CDR3: TGCGCCAGCAGCCAAGGATTAGTAGAGACCCAGTACTTC.

In this sample, this clonotype turned up a few times. V usage is TRBV19 and J usage is TRBJ1-2; the match to TRBD1 covers 7 bases. V lost 6 bases, J lost 4 bases, and 8 bases stayed unmatched. CDR1 is LNHDA and CDR2 is SQIVND in the germline V gene (reference sequence). The CDR3 consists of 14 residues. CDR3 nucleotides: TGTGCCAGTAGCCCAGAACAGGGGATCTATGGCTACACCTTC. It codes for CASSPEQGIYGYTF.

This sequence joins TRBV7-9 and TRBJ2-5; D uncertain. CDR3 length: 15 amino acids. Germline CDR1 SEHNR, CDR2 FQNEAQ (reference sequence). Trimming took off 0 bases at V and 4 bases at J, with 12 bases between the two ends. CDR3 sequence (DNA): TGTGCCAGCAGCTTAGCGCTCTTGGGATTAGAGACCCAGTACTTC. Protein: CASSLALLGLETQYF.

Only a few counts were recorded for this clonotype. The V call is TRBV4-1, the J call TRBJ2-3, with 10 bases matching TRBD2. The J segment lost 0 bases and the V segment lost 3 bases, leaving 15 bases of the junction unmatched. CDR3 length: 20 amino acids. The germline V gene has CDR1 MGHRA and CDR2 YSYEKL. This CDR3 reads CASSQIATTPGLASTDTQYF. CDR3 sequence (DNA): TGCGCCAGCAGCCAGATCGCGACAACCCCGGGACTAGCGAGCACAGATACGCAGTATTTT.

This clonotype came up a few times. For the CDR3, the DNA is TGTGCCACCTCAGAAGGGACAGGGGGTCATAGTGAAGCTTTCTTT. It is translated as CATSEGTGGHSEAFF. The rearrangement uses TRBV24-1 and TRBJ1-1; 11 bases are shared with TRBD1. The germline V gene encodes CDR1 KGHDR and CDR2 SFDVKD. Unmatched junction bases numbered 12, after V lost 9 bases and J lost 7 bases. The CDR3 consists of 15 residues.